Listed below are T cell receptor beta chains from one sample, sequenced in a study of T cells in Graves' hyperthyroidism and ophthalmopathy. One entry per CDR3 protein results from TCRdb running MiXCR on the multiplex PCR reads. The sample lists more than 350,000 distinct CDR3 sequences; about 14% were seen once. What was sequenced was blood. All receptors derive from a woman in her 30s with Graves' ophthalmopathy. Both conserved end residues are part of each CDR3. D genes are given only for firm matches. Part of the rows lack a size; the others show once, few, many or a class for expanded clones.

-,TRBV5-1,TRBJ1-1,-,TGCGCCAGCAGCCAGACGGGTTACATGAACACTGAAGCTTTCTTT,CASSQTGYMNTEAFF
many,TRBV29-1,TRBJ2-1,TRBD2,TGCAGCGTTGAAGTTAGCGGGGGGGTAGGGTACAATGAGCAGTTCTTC,CSVEVSGGVGYNEQFF
many,TRBV18,TRBJ1-1,TRBD1,TGTGCCAGCTCACCCAAACAGGGGGACGCCACTGAAGCTTTCTTT,CASSPKQGDATEAFF
few,TRBV28,TRBJ1-4,TRBD1,TGTGCCAGCACGGGGGGGGACAGCCTTAATGAAAAACTGTTTTTT,CASTGGDSLNEKLFF
-,TRBV7-9,TRBJ1-2,-,TGTGCCAGCAGCTTAGAGATGGGGAACTATGGCTACACCTTC,CASSLEMGNYGYTF
few,TRBV6-1,TRBJ1-3,-,TGTGCCAGCAGTGGAATTCCGGGACACCTCTCTGGAAACACCATATATTTT,CASSGIPGHLSGNTIYF
-,TRBV19,TRBJ2-6,-,TGTGCCAGTAGTATAGATGGGGGGACTGGGGCCAACGTCCTGACTTTC,CASSIDGGTGANVLTF
many,TRBV18,TRBJ2-2,TRBD1,TGTGCCAGCTCACAGGACAGGACAACCGGGGAGCTGTTTTTT,CASSQDRTTGELFF
many,TRBV6-1,TRBJ1-2,-,TGTGCCAGCAGTGAGTCCGGTGGCGGATACTATGGCTACACCTTC,CASSESGGGYYGYTF
-,TRBV5-1,TRBJ2-7,-,TGCGCCAGCAGCCATATGACTCGCTACGAGCAGTACTTC,CASSHMTRYEQYF
many,TRBV6-4,TRBJ2-2,-,TGTGCCAGCAGTGCACTAGCTGACACCGGGGAGCTGTTTTTT,CASSALADTGELFF
many,TRBV7-9,TRBJ2-7,TRBD1,TGTGCCAGCAGCTCCTCTCGACAGGGTTCCTACGAGCAGTACTTC,CASSSSRQGSYEQYF
once,TRBV6-6,TRBJ2-7,-,TGTGCCAGCAGTTACTCAGGCGGGCGGGACTCCTACGAGCAGTACTTC,CASSYSGGRDSYEQYF
few,TRBV19,TRBJ2-7,-,TGTGCCAGTAGTCCCCCCGCGACCTCCACCTCCTACGAGCAGTACTTC,CASSPPATSTSYEQYF
many,TRBV5-1,TRBJ2-5,TRBD2,TGCGCCAGCAGCTTGGAAGCGGGACTAGGAGAGACCCAGTACTTC,CASSLEAGLGETQYF
many,TRBV12-3/TRBV12-4,TRBJ1-2,-,TGTGCCAGCAGCAGGGTTGAAGGTGGCTACACCTTC,CASSRVEGGYTF
few,TRBV6-1,TRBJ2-7,-,TGTGCCAGCAGTGAGGGGGGATACTCCTACGAGCAGTACTTC,CASSEGGYSYEQYF
many,TRBV2,TRBJ2-1,-,TGTGCCAGCAGTACCCGGACAGAGCAGTTCTTC,CASSTRTEQFF
many,TRBV3-1,TRBJ1-2,-,TGTGCCAGCAGCCACCTGAGGGAAAGCGGAGGTTACACCTTC,CASSHLRESGGYTF
-,TRBV5-1,TRBJ1-4,-,TGCGCCAGCAGCTTGAGGCCGGCAGGGAGGTCAACTAATGAAAAACTGTTTTTT,CASSLRPAGRSTNEKLFF
few,TRBV6-1,TRBJ1-6,-,TGTGCCAGCAGTGAAGCCCCAGGGGCGGGCAATTCACCCCTCCACTTT,CASSEAPGAGNSPLHF
many,TRBV13,TRBJ1-2,-,TGTGCCAGCAGCTTAGGCGGGGGACCTGGGGGCTACACCTTC,CASSLGGGPGGYTF
many,TRBV6-1,TRBJ1-6,-,TGTGCCGGCGGCGGGGGGCAGGGTAATTCACCCCTCCACTTT,CAGGGGQGNSPLHF